This T cell receptor beta chain was sequenced in a study of blood T cell repertoires in COVID-19. Study details: Whether acute or convalescent, the COVID-19 samples came from the United States, Italy and Spain. Nucleic acid was either cDNA or gDNA, and it came from T cells, B-cell-depleted T cells, or PBMCs.

The CDR3 is 13 residues long. V lost 5 bases to trimming and J lost 7 bases; unmatched junction nucleotides: 5. Germline CDR1 is LNHDA and CDR2 is SQIVND (reference sequence). In the original processing: For nucleated cells, counts were estimated from reference gene primer amplification. Measured with immunoSEQ multiplex PCR; TCRdb has only the in-frame clones, and not every one. The DNA was the basis for D and trimming; V, J and clone size are from that table. The data hold about 260,000 clones, with about 87% observed a single time. The TCR originated in a woman aged 40 to 50 with acute or convalescent COVID-19. The source material was peripheral blood. The genes are TRBV19 and TRBJ1-1; 9 positions agree with TRBD1. CDR3 in amino acids: CASSYGQGYEAFF. The CDR3 nucleotides read TGTGCCAGTAGTTATGGACAGGGGTATGAAGCTTTCTTT. Full variable domain (missing parts from reference TRBV19 and TRBJ1-1): DGGITQSPKYLFRKEGQNVTLSCEQNLNHDAMYWYRQDPGQGLRLIYYSQIVNDFQKGDIAEGYSVSREKKESFPLTVTSAQKNPTAFYLCASSYGQGYEAFFGQGTRLTVV.